A selection of T cell receptor beta chains follows, all from one sample in a study of cytomegalovirus exposure and HLA in healthy donors. Generated by immunoSEQ multiplex PCR, the TCRdb table keeps only in-frame clones and is missing some. Of about 140,000 clones listed, around three quarters are singletons. The source material was PBMCs. All receptors come from a man aged 35-49 years in good health and CMV-seropositive. CDR3s include the opening cysteine and the closing phenylalanine or tryptophan. D genes are given only for firm matches. Only part of the rows carry a size: once, few, many, or a class if the clone is expanded.

clone size	V gene	J gene	D gene	CDR3 DNA	CDR3 protein
once	TRBV10-3	TRBJ2-1	TRBD1	TGTGCCATCAGACCGGGACAGGGGGCTGATGAGCAGTTCTTC	CAIRPGQGADEQFF
.	TRBV15	TRBJ2-7	TRBD1	TGTGCCACCAGTAGAGATGAGGGACAGGCGTCCTCCTACGAGCAGTACTTC	CATSRDEGQASSYEQYF
.	TRBV28	TRBJ1-5	TRBD1	TGTGCCAGCAGAAGAGGACAGGCCCGGGTTGGACCCCAGCATTTT	CASRRGQARVGPQHF
.	TRBV6-1	TRBJ2-2	TRBD1	TGTGCCAGCCGCCCTACAGGGGTCCGGGAGCTGTTTTTT	CASRPTGVRELFF
once	TRBV7-9	TRBJ1-6	TRBD1	TGTGCCAGCAGCTTAGCGGCCGGGACAGGGTTGAACAATTCACCCCTCCACTTT	CASSLAAGTGLNNSPLHF
.	TRBV6-6	TRBJ2-7	.	TGTGCCAGCAGTTACACCGTCAGAGGGTCCTCCTACGAGCAGTACTTC	CASSYTVRGSSYEQYF
.	TRBV2	TRBJ2-7	TRBD2	TGTGCCAGCAGTCATTCGGGCCCCTGGCTAGCGGGATCCTACGAGCAGTACTTC	CASSHSGPWLAGSYEQYF
once	TRBV27	TRBJ1-1	TRBD1	TGTGCCAGCAGTTTTGGGACAGCCACTGAAGCTTTCTTT	CASSFGTATEAFF
.	TRBV11-2	TRBJ2-5	.	TGTGCCAGCAGCTCCGGCGTGCGGGGAAGCCAAGAGACCCAGTACTTC	CASSSGVRGSQETQYF
.	TRBV5-5	TRBJ2-7	.	TGTGCCAGCAGATATGCCCAGGACGAGCAGTACTTC	CASRYAQDEQYF
.	TRBV9	TRBJ1-3	.	TGTGCCAGCAGCTTCACCGGGACATGGAGGTCTGGAAACACCATATATTTT	CASSFTGTWRSGNTIYF
.	TRBV2	TRBJ1-5	.	TGTGCCAGCAGTGAAGTAGCAGCCGATCAGCCCCAGCATTTT	CASSEVAADQPQHF
.	TRBV14	TRBJ1-1	.	TGTGCCAGCAGCCAAGGGACGGGATTCCGTATGGGGGCTTTCTTT	CASSQGTGFRMGAFF
.	TRBV5-6	TRBJ1-2	.	TGTGCCAGCAGCTTTCCGGAGGGGGGGGACTATGGCTACACCTTC	CASSFPEGGDYGYTF
.	TRBV6-1	TRBJ2-2	.	TGTGCCAGCAGTGAAGGGTTCAGCGGGGAGCTGTTTTTT	CASSEGFSGELFF
.	TRBV29-1	TRBJ2-5	TRBD1	TGCAGCGTGGGGGACAGGGGTTTTGTGGAGACCCAGTACTTC	CSVGDRGFVETQYF
once	TRBV28	TRBJ1-1	TRBD1	TGTGCCAGCAGCCAACTTGGACAGGCAATTGCTAATGAAGCTTTCTTT	CASSQLGQAIANEAFF
.	TRBV2	TRBJ2-5	TRBD2	TGTGCCAGCGTCCTAGCGGGGGCTGGGGGGGAGACCCAGTACTTC	CASVLAGAGGETQYF
.	TRBV9	TRBJ1-1	.	TGTGCCAGCAAGGGGCTGAACACTGAAGCTTTCTTT	CASKGLNTEAFF
once	TRBV7-9	TRBJ1-5	TRBD1	TGTGCCAGCAGCTTTTCAAGGGGGACAGGGGGTACTGGCAATCAGCCCCAGCATTTT	CASSFSRGTGGTGNQPQHF
.	TRBV10-3	TRBJ2-1	TRBD2	TGTGCCGTCGGGACTAGCGGGAGCTCCTACAATGAGCAGTTCTTC	CAVGTSGSSYNEQFF
.	TRBV20-1	TRBJ2-1	.	TGCAGTGCTAGACTACCCGTTGAGCAGTTCTTC	CSARLPVEQFF
.	TRBV11-2	TRBJ1-2	.	TGTGCCAGCAGCTTAGATGGCGAGGACATTAACTATGGCTACACCTTC	CASSLDGEDINYGYTF
.	TRBV19	TRBJ1-4	.	TGTGCCAGTAGTATACAACAGGGTACTGCAAAACTGTTTTTT	CASSIQQGTAKLFF
.	TRBV5-6	TRBJ2-7	TRBD2	TGTGCCAGCAGCGCCGCCAGGGGACTAGCGGGAGTTGGTGAGCAGTACTTC	CASSAARGLAGVGEQYF
.	TRBV5-1	TRBJ2-1	TRBD2	TGCGCCAGCCATAGATCTAGCGGGGTAGACAATGAGCAGTTCTTC	CASHRSSGVDNEQFF
.	TRBV5-1	TRBJ1-1	.	TGCGCCAGCAGCTTGGGGCTTTCGAACACTGAAGCTTTCTTT	CASSLGLSNTEAFF
few	TRBV7-9	TRBJ1-1	.	TGTGCCAGCAGCTTAGGGCAGGAAGATGAAGCTTTCTTT	CASSLGQEDEAFF
.	TRBV20-1	TRBJ2-7	.	TGCAGTGCTAGGGTTCCGGGGGAGCAGTACTTC	CSARVPGEQYF
few	TRBV6-4	TRBJ1-2	.	TGTGCCAGCAGGGCAACAGGAATTCCCTATGGCTACACCTTC	CASRATGIPYGYTF
.	TRBV29-1	TRBJ2-1	.	TGCAGCGTTGAAGTTGGGGTTCGGGACTACAATGAGCAGTTCTTC	CSVEVGVRDYNEQFF
once	TRBV11-2	TRBJ2-7	.	TGTGCCAGCAGCTTTGAAGCGGAAAATGCCTACGAGCAGTACTTC	CASSFEAENAYEQYF
.	TRBV7-2	TRBJ2-5	TRBD1	TGTGCCAGCAGCTTATGGGGCCACAGGGGGCTCGGAGAGACCCAGTACTTC	CASSLWGHRGLGETQYF
.	TRBV4-1	TRBJ1-1	TRBD1	TGCGCCAGCAGCGATACAGGGGCTCGGTTGGAAGCTTTCTTT	CASSDTGARLEAFF
.	TRBV5-4	TRBJ2-7	.	TGTGCCAGCAGCTTAGCGATCTACGAGCAGTACTTC	CASSLAIYEQYF
.	TRBV5-6	TRBJ2-3	.	TGTGCCAGCAGCTTGCGGACGGGGAGCACAGATACGCAGTATTTT	CASSLRTGSTDTQYF
.	TRBV5-1	TRBJ2-7	TRBD2	TGCGCCAGCAGCCCGGCGGTACTAGCGGGAGGGTCCTACGAGCAGTACTTC	CASSPAVLAGGSYEQYF
.	TRBV10-3	TRBJ2-1	TRBD2	TGTGCCATCAGTGAGACTAGCGTCCGACCCTACAATGAGCAGTTCTTC	CAISETSVRPYNEQFF
.	TRBV16	TRBJ2-5	.	TGTGCCAGCAGCCAATTGGCGGAGGGCCAAGAGACCCAGTACTTC	CASSQLAEGQETQYF
once	TRBV28	TRBJ2-5	.	TGTGCCAGTTGGGGACTCCTCTTCGGAGAGACCCAGTACTTC	CASWGLLFGETQYF
.	TRBV2	TRBJ2-7	TRBD2	TGTGCCAGCAGAAGCCGGACTAGCGGGAGGACCCCCTACGAGCAGTACTTC	CASRSRTSGRTPYEQYF
once	TRBV19	TRBJ1-1	.	TGTGCCAGTAGTATTGGTGGGACTTACGATGGGGGGGCTTTCTTT	CASSIGGTYDGGAFF
few	TRBV2	TRBJ2-6	TRBD1	TGTGCCAGCAACCTCCTGGGACAGGGGAACTCTGGGGCCAACGTCCTGACTTTC	CASNLLGQGNSGANVLTF
.	TRBV29-1	TRBJ2-1	TRBD2	TGCAGCGTTACCGGGGGGACTAGCGGTTACAATGAGCAGTTCTTC	CSVTGGTSGYNEQFF
.	TRBV7-9	TRBJ1-2	TRBD1	TGTGCCAGCAGCATTACTACGACAGGGACCTATGGCTACACCTTC	CASSITTTGTYGYTF
.	TRBV6-4	TRBJ1-1	.	TGTGCCAGCAGTGCGGGGAAACATACTGAAGCTTTCTTT	CASSAGKHTEAFF
.	TRBV14	TRBJ2-5	TRBD2	TGTGCCAGCAGCCACAATCGGGGACTAGCGGGAGTCGTTGAGACCCAGTACTTC	CASSHNRGLAGVVETQYF
.	TRBV7-2	TRBJ1-3	.	TGTGCCAGCAGCTCTACTCTTGGCGGCACCATATATTTT	CASSSTLGGTIYF
.	TRBV19	TRBJ2-3	TRBD1	TGTGCCAGTAGTAAGGACAGGTGGACAGATACGCAGTATTTT	CASSKDRWTDTQYF
.	TRBV19	TRBJ1-5	TRBD1	TGTGCCAGTAGTACAACAGGGGGACTGCAGCCCCAGCATTTT	CASSTTGGLQPQHF
.	TRBV9	TRBJ2-7	.	TGTGCCAGCAGCGAACACCCGGGATCGCCTCCCTACGAGCAGTACTTC	CASSEHPGSPPYEQYF
.	TRBV6-4	TRBJ2-2	TRBD1	TGTGCCAGCAGTGGGGGCAGGGACGCGCCAGGGGGTTTCACCGGGGAGCTGTTTTTT	CASSGGRDAPGGFTGELFF
.	TRBV10-2	TRBJ1-2	TRBD1	TGCGCCAGCAGTGGGACAGGGGGTAGCTACACCTTC	CASSGTGGSYTF
.	TRBV6-5	TRBJ2-2	.	TGTGCCAGCAGTCCATCCACCGGGGAGCTGTTTTTT	CASSPSTGELFF
.	TRBV5-4	TRBJ1-6	.	TGTGCCAGCAGCCCAGAAAGGGGAATGGGATCACCCCTCCACTTT	CASSPERGMGSPLHF
once	TRBV19	TRBJ2-5	TRBD2	TGTGCCAGTAGTATGGGCCTAGGGAGCGGGGAAGAGACCCAGTACTTC	CASSMGLGSGEETQYF
.	TRBV19	TRBJ1-1	TRBD1	TGTGCCAGTAGTACAGAACAGGGGATCATGAACACTGAAGCTTTCTTT	CASSTEQGIMNTEAFF
.	TRBV7-9	TRBJ2-5	.	TGTGCCAGCAGCTTATCAGGCTTCCAACAAGAGACCCAGTACTTC	CASSLSGFQQETQYF
.	TRBV5-5	TRBJ1-5	.	TGTGCCAGCGCGAGGGTTTTAGATCAGCCCCAGCATTTT	CASARVLDQPQHF
.	TRBV11-2	TRBJ2-6	.	TGTGCCAGCAGCTTAGTTCCGTCTGGGGCCAACGTCCTGACTTTC	CASSLVPSGANVLTF